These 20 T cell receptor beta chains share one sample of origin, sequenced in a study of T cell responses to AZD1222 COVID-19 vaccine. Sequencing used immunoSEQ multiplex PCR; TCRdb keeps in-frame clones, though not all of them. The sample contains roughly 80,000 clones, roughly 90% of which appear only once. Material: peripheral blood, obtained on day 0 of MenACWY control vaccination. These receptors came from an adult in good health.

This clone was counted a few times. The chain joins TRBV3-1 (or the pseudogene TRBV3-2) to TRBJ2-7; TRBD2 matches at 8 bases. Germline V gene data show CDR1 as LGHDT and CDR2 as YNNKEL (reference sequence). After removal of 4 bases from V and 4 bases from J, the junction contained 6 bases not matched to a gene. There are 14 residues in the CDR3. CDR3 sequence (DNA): TGTGCCAGCAGCCTCGGGAGGGACCGGTACGAGCAGTACTTC. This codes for CASSLGRDRYEQYF.

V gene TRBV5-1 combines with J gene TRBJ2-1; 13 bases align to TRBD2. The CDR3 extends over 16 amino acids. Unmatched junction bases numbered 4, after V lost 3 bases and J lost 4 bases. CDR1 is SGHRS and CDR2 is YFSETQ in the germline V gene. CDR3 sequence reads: CASSWTSGSIYNEQFF. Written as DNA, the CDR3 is TGCGCCAGCAGCTGGACTAGCGGGAGCATATACAATGAGCAGTTCTTC.

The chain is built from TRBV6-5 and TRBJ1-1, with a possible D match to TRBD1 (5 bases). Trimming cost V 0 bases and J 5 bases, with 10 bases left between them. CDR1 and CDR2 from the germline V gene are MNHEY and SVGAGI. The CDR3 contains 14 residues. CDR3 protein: CASSYSGARTEAFF. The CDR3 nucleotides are TGTGCCAGCAGTTACTCAGGGGCGCGGACTGAAGCTTTCTTT.

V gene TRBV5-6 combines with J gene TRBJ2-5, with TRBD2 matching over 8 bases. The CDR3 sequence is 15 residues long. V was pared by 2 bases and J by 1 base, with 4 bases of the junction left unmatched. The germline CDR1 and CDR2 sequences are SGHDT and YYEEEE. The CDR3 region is CASSFPSGPQETQYF. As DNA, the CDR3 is TGTGCCAGCAGCTTCCCTAGCGGGCCCCAAGAGACCCAGTACTTC.

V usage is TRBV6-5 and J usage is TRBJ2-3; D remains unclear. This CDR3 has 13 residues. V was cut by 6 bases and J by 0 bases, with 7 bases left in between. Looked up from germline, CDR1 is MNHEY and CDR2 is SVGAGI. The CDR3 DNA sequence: TGTGCCAGCAGGTACGGTAGCACAGATACGCAGTATTTT. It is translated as CASRYGSTDTQYF.

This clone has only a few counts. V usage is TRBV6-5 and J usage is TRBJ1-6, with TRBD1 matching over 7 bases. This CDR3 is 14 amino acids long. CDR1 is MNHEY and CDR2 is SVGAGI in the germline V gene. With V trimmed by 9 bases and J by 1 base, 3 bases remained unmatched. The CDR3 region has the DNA TGTGCCAGTAAACAGGGGTCCTATAATTCACCCCTCCACTTT. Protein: CASKQGSYNSPLHF.

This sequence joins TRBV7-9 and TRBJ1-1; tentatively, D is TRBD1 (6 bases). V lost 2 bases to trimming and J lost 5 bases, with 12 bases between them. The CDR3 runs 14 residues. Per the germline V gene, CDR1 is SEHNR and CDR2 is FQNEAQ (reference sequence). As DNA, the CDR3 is TGTGCCAGCAGCTTACAAGGGGGGCAGACTGAAGCTTTCTTT. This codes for CASSLQGGQTEAFF.

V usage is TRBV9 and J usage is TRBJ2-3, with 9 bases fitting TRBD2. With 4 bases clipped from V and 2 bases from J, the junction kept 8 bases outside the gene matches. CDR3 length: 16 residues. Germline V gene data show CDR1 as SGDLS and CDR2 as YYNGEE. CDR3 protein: CASSNGTSLNTDTQYF. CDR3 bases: TGTGCCAGCAGCAACGGGACTAGCTTGAACACAGATACGCAGTATTTT.

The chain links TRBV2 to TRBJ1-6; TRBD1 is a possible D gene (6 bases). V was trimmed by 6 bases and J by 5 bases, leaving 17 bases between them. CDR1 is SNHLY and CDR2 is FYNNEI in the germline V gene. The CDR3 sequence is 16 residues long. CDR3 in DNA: TGTGCCAGCAGCTGGACAGCGATAACTAATAATTCACCCCTCCACTTT. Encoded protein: CASSWTAITNNSPLHF.

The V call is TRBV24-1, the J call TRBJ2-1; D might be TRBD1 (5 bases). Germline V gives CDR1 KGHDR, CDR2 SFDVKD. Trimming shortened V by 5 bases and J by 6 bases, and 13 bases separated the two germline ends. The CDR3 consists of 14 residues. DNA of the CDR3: TGTGCCACCAGTGCTGGGGCGCCGCCCAATGAGCAGTTCTTC. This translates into CATSAGAPPNEQFF.

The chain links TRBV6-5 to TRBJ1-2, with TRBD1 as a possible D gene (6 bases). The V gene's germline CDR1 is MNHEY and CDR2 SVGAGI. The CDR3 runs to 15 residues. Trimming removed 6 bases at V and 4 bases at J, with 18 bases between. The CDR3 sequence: CASRGGPDGVYGYTF. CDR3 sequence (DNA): TGTGCCAGCAGAGGGGGGCCAGACGGCGTCTATGGCTACACCTTC.

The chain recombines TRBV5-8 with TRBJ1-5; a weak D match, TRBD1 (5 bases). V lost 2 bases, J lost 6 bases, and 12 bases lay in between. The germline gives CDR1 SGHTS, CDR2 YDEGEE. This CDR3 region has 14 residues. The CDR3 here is CASSFEGLIQPQHF. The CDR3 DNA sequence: TGTGCCAGCAGCTTCGAGGGGTTAATTCAGCCCCAGCATTTT.

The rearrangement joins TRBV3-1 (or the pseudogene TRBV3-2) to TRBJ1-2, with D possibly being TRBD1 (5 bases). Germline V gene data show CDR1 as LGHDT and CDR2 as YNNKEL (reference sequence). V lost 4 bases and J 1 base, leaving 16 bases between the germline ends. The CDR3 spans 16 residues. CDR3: CASSRTQGTFNYGYTF. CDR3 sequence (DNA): TGTGCCAGCAGCCGGACTCAGGGAACTTTTAACTATGGCTACACCTTC.

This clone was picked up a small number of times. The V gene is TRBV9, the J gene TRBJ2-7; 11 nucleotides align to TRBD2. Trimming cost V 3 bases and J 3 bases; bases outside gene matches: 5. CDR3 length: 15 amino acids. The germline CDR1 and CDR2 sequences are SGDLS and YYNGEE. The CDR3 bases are TGTGCCAGCAGCGCGGGACTAGCGGAGCACTACGAGCAGTACTTC. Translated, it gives CASSAGLAEHYEQYF. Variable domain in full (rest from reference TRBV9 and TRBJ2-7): DSGVTQTPKHLITATGQRVTLRCSPRSGDLSVYWYQQSLDQGLQFLIQYYNGEERAKGNILERFSAQQFPDLHSELNLSSLELGDSALYFCASSAGLAEHYEQYFGPGTRLTVT.

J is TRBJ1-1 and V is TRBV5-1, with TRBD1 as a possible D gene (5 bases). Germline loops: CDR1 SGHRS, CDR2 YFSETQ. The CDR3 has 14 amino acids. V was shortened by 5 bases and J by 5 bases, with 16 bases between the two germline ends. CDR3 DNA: TGCGCCAGCAGGCGGGGCCAGGAGGAGACTGAAGCTTTCTTT. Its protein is CASRRGQEETEAFF.

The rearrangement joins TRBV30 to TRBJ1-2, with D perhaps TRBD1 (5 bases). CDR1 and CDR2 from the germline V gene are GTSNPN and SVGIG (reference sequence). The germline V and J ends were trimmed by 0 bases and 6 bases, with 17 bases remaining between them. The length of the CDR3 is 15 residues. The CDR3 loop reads CAWSVFMGQGNGYTF. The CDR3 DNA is TGTGCCTGGAGTGTATTTATGGGGCAGGGAAATGGCTACACCTTC.

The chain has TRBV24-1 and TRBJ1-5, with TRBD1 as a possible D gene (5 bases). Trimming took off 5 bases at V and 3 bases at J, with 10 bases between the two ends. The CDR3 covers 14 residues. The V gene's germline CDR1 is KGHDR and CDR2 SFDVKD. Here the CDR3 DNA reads TGTGCCACCAGTGTCGCAGGGACCAATCAGCCCCAGCATTTT. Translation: CATSVAGTNQPQHF.

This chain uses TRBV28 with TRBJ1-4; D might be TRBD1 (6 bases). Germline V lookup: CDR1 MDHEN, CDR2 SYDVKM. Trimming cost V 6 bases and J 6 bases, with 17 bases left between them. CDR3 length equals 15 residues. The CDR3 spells CASSGPGAGYEKLFF. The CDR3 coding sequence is TGTGCCAGCAGCGGCCCGGGGGCAGGGTATGAAAAACTGTTTTTT.

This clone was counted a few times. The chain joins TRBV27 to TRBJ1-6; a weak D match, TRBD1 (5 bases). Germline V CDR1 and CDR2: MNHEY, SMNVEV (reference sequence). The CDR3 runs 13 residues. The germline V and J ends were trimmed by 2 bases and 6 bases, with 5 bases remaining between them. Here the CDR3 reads CASSLGGNSPLHF. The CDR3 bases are TGTGCCAGCAGTTTAGGGGGTAATTCACCCCTCCACTTT.

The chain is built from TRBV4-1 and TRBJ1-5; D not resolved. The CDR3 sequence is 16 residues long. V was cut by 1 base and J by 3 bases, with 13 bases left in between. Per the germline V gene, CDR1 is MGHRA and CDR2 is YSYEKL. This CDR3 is CASSQGVGTPNQPQHF. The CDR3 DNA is TGCGCCAGCAGCCAAGGGGTTGGCACCCCCAATCAGCCCCAGCATTTT.